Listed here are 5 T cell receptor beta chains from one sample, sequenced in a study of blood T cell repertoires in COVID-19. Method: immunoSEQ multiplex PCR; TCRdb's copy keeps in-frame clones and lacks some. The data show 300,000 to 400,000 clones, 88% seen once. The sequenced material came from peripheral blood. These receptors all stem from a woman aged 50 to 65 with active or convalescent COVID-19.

CDR3 bases: TGTGCCAGCAGCCCGTACACCGGGGAGCTGTTTTTT. Residues: CASSPYTGELFF. The V call is TRBV9, the J call TRBJ2-2; D remains ambiguous. The V gene's germline CDR1 is SGDLS and CDR2 YYNGEE. V was trimmed by 4 bases and J by 3 bases, leaving 4 bases between them. This CDR3 is 12 amino acids long.

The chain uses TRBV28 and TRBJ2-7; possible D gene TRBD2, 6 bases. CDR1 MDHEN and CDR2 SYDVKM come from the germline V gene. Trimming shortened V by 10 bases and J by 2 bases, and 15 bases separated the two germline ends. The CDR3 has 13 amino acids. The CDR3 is CATASSATYEQYF. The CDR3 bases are TGTGCCACCGCTTCTAGCGCAACCTACGAGCAGTACTTC.

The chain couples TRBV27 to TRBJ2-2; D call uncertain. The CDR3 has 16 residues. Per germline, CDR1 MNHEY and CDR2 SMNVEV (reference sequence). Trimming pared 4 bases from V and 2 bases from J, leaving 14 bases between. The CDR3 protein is CASSSLGLINTGELFF. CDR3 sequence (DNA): TGTGCCAGCAGTTCCTTGGGCCTCATAAACACCGGGGAGCTGTTTTTT.

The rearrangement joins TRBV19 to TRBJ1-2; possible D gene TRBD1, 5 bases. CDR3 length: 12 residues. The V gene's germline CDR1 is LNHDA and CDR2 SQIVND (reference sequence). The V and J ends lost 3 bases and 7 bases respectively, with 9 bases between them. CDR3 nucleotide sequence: TGTGCCAGTAGTATGGGGGGGTCTGGCTACACCTTC. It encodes CASSMGGSGYTF. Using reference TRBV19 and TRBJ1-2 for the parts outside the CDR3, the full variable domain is DGGITQSPKYLFRKEGQNVTLSCEQNLNHDAMYWYRQDPGQGLRLIYYSQIVNDFQKGDIAEGYSVSREKKESFPLTVTSAQKNPTAFYLCASSMGGSGYTFGSGTRLTVV.

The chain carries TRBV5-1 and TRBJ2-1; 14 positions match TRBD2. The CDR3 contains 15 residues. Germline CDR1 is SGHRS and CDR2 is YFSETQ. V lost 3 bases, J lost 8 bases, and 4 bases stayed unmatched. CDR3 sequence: CASSWTSGRTHEQFF. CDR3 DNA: TGCGCCAGCAGCTGGACTAGCGGGAGGACGCATGAGCAGTTCTTC.